The rows below give T cell receptor beta chains drawn from one sample of a study of tumor and adjacent non-tumor tissue in lung cancer. MiXCR, run by TCRdb on the multiplex PCR reads, gives a single entry per CDR3 protein. The repertoire holds 84,000 or so distinct CDR3 sequences, with 61% as singletons. Sequencing was carried out using lung tumor tissue. These receptors were taken from a man between 65 and 85 years old with non-small cell lung cancer. Each CDR3 is given without its conserved first and last residue. Fields, in order: V gene, J gene, CDR3 protein.

v_gene: TRBV6-6; j_gene: TRBJ2-7; CDR3aa: ASSPPGQNPHEQY
v_gene: TRBV5-6; j_gene: TRBJ1-2; CDR3aa: ANSRGQESTGYT
v_gene: TRBV7-8; j_gene: TRBJ2-1; CDR3aa: AGSSNLSGANNEQF
v_gene: TRBV5-4; j_gene: TRBJ2-4; CDR3aa: TSSPNPGIAKNIQY
v_gene: TRBV13; j_gene: TRBJ2-1; CDR3aa: ASSSQGQGYNEQF
v_gene: TRBV5-5; j_gene: TRBJ2-5; CDR3aa: ASSFTGGPTETQY
v_gene: TRBV20-1; j_gene: TRBJ1-5; CDR3aa: SVNPGQGIQPQH
v_gene: TRBV29-1; j_gene: TRBJ1-1; CDR3aa: IIVGRGHTEAF
v_gene: TRBV5-4; j_gene: TRBJ2-6; CDR3aa: ASSRGGQRTGAIVLT
v_gene: TRBV11-2; j_gene: TRBJ2-1; CDR3aa: ASSLCVGVTYNEQF
v_gene: TRBV20-1; j_gene: TRBJ2-7; CDR3aa: IARAVHLKALSYEQY
v_gene: TRBV11-1; j_gene: TRBJ1-5; CDR3aa: ASSLGTLSNLPLH
v_gene: TRBV20-1; j_gene: TRBJ2-7; CDR3aa: SASDRPFSYEQY
v_gene: TRBV10-3; j_gene: TRBJ1-5; CDR3aa: VISETGLSQPQH
v_gene: TRBV11-2; j_gene: TRBJ2-3; CDR3aa: DSSLERTTSTDTQY
v_gene: TRBV29-1; j_gene: TRBJ2-1; CDR3aa: SVESGVRNEQF
v_gene: TRBV20-1; j_gene: TRBJ2-2; CDR3aa: SARSFTSPVSGELF
v_gene: TRBV12-3/TRBV12-4; j_gene: TRBJ2-6; CDR3aa: ASSSLGGAWANVLT
v_gene: TRBV24-1; j_gene: TRBJ2-5; CDR3aa: ATSGLRAGTSRAWETQY
v_gene: TRBV5-6; j_gene: TRBJ1-2; CDR3aa: ASSRVQGRYGYT
v_gene: TRBV7-3; j_gene: TRBJ2-7; CDR3aa: ASSLRSGDSYEQY
v_gene: TRBV30; j_gene: TRBJ2-3; CDR3aa: AWTPIESLSDTQY
v_gene: TRBV11-2; j_gene: NA; CDR3aa: ASSRTGDPNQPQY
v_gene: TRBV30; j_gene: TRBJ1-2; CDR3aa: AWMTGRPGDYT
v_gene: TRBV12-3/TRBV12-4; j_gene: TRBJ1-5; CDR3aa: ASSRGGRGRSNQPQH
v_gene: TRBV11-2; j_gene: TRBJ2-5; CDR3aa: AYSLDRGVGKTQY
v_gene: TRBV6-5; j_gene: TRBJ1-5; CDR3aa: ASSHLQGGQPQH
v_gene: TRBV11-2; j_gene: TRBJ2-3; CDR3aa: VSSPGLAGPLCTDTQY
v_gene: TRBV2; j_gene: TRBJ2-6; CDR3aa: VRGGSGANVLT
v_gene: TRBV14; j_gene: TRBJ2-5; CDR3aa: ASSRGWPQETQY
v_gene: TRBV19; j_gene: TRBJ2-3; CDR3aa: ASSILSADRTIDTQY
v_gene: TRBV28; j_gene: TRBJ2-7; CDR3aa: ASSSAGTGTTLNEQY
v_gene: TRBV4-1; j_gene: TRBJ2-5; CDR3aa: ASSQGAGQETQY
v_gene: TRBV12-3/TRBV12-4; j_gene: TRBJ1-5; CDR3aa: ASSSDTKSQH
v_gene: TRBV5-1; j_gene: TRBJ1-1; CDR3aa: ASRVEGLNTEAF
v_gene: TRBV4-1; j_gene: TRBJ2-5; CDR3aa: ANRPHSVRMYQETQY
v_gene: TRBV11-2; j_gene: TRBJ2-3; CDR3aa: ANSLGIGDTRY
v_gene: TRBV11-2; j_gene: TRBJ1-3; CDR3aa: ARSPLRQVVGNTIY
v_gene: TRBV28; j_gene: TRBJ2-1; CDR3aa: GSGGTAYNEQF
v_gene: TRBV6-5; j_gene: TRBJ1-2; CDR3aa: ASSYYWRVNCYGYT
v_gene: TRBV20-1; j_gene: TRBJ2-5; CDR3aa: SAIRDRWREIQY
v_gene: TRBV11-2; j_gene: TRBJ2-1; CDR3aa: ASNLRGGAGRLAGYNEQL
v_gene: TRBV28; j_gene: TRBJ1-2; CDR3aa: ASIGRQTYGYT
v_gene: TRBV19; j_gene: TRBJ1-3; CDR3aa: ASTTGQGNADTIY
v_gene: TRBV6-2/TRBV6-3; j_gene: TRBJ2-5; CDR3aa: SSSYEAKQQGLAGTGETQY
v_gene: TRBV29-1; j_gene: TRBJ2-1; CDR3aa: SATGLNDEQF
v_gene: TRBV7-9; j_gene: TRBJ2-1; CDR3aa: VSSPLWADEQF
v_gene: TRBV12-3/TRBV12-4; j_gene: TRBJ1-3; CDR3aa: ASEGRLSGNTIY
v_gene: TRBV28; j_gene: TRBJ1-2; CDR3aa: ASSSTGYDYGYT
v_gene: TRBV11-2; j_gene: TRBJ1-6; CDR3aa: ASNLDLRTVPSPLH
v_gene: TRBV20-1; j_gene: TRBJ2-7; CDR3aa: NARSRTSGASYEQY
v_gene: TRBV29-1; j_gene: TRBJ2-3; CDR3aa: SGYATSSTDTQY